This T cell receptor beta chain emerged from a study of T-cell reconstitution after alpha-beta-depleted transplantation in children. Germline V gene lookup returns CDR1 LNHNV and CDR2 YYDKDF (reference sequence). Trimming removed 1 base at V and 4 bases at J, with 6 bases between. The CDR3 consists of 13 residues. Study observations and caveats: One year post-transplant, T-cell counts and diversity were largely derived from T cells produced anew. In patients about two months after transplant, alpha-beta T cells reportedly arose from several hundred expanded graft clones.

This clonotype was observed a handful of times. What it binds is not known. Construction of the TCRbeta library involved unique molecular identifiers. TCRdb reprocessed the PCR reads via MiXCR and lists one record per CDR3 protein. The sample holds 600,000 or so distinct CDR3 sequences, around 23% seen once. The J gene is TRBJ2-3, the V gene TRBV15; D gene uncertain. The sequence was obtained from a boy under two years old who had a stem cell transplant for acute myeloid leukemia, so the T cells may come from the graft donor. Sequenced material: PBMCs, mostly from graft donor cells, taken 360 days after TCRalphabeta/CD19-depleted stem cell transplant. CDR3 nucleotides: TGTGCCACCAGCAGAGTCGTGGCAGATACGCAGTATTTT. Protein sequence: CATSRVVADTQYF. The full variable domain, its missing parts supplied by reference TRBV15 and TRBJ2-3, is DAMVIQNPRYQVTQFGKPVTLSCSQTLNHNVMYWYQQKSSQAPKLLFHYYDKDFNNEADTPDNFQSRRPNTSFCFLDIRSPGLGDTAMYLCATSRVVADTQYFGPGTRLTVL.